The 21 T cell receptor beta chains presented below share a single source sample, sequenced in a study of response to subunit inactivated influenza vaccine. TCRdb re-called the RT-PCR reads with MiXCR, one entry per CDR3 protein. The repertoire holds roughly 670,000 distinct CDR3 sequences, with around 15% as singletons. The sample here was PBMCs from blood, taken roughly 2 weeks before vaccination. The source of these receptors is a man over 45 who received an inactivated influenza vaccine.

The chain joins TRBV20-1 to TRBJ2-3, with D unresolved. The CDR3 extends over 11 amino acids. From germline, CDR1 is DFQATT and CDR2 SNEGSKA (reference sequence). Trimming took off 3 bases at V and 6 bases at J, with 7 bases between the two ends. The CDR3 DNA reads as TGCAGTGCTAGCCCCGGCGATACGCAGTATTTT. This translates into CSASPGDTQYF.

The chain links TRBV6-5 to TRBJ1-1, with a weak D call TRBD1 (6 bases). Germline CDR1 and CDR2: MNHEY and SVGAGI. This CDR3 spans 14 amino acids. The germline V and J ends were trimmed by 8 bases and 1 base, with 14 bases remaining between them. CDR3 bases: TGTGCCAGCCAGTTCGACAGGAGGAACACTGAAGCTTTCTTT. Residues: CASQFDRRNTEAFF.

This sequence joins TRBV20-1 and TRBJ2-7; 10 bases map to TRBD2. J was trimmed by 3 bases and V by 6 bases; bases with no gene match: 5. This CDR3 has 13 amino acids. Germline V gene lookup returns CDR1 DFQATT and CDR2 SNEGSKA (reference sequence). The CDR3 nucleotides read TGCAGTGCCAGCAGCGGGAGGGACTACGAGCAGTACTTC. This codes for CSASSGRDYEQYF.

The chain joins TRBV20-1 to TRBJ2-7; D possibly uses TRBD1 or TRBD2 (5 bases each). Germline CDR1 reads DFQATT; CDR2 reads SNEGSKA (reference sequence). This CDR3 has 15 amino acids. V lost 0 bases, J lost 2 bases, and 14 bases lay in between. CDR3 sequence: CSARDSRDPTYEQYF. In DNA form, the CDR3 reads TGCAGTGCTAGAGATTCCCGGGACCCCACCTACGAGCAGTACTTC.

The sample holds many counts of this clonotype. The CDR3 DNA reads as TGTGCCAGCTCCCCTACTAATGAAAAACTGTTTTTT. It encodes CASSPTNEKLFF. This chain links TRBV2 with TRBJ1-4, with unresolved D. V was shortened by 8 bases and J by 2 bases, with 6 bases between the two germline ends. Germline CDR1 SNHLY, CDR2 FYNNEI. The CDR3 is made up of 12 amino acids.

The chain recombines TRBV20-1 with TRBJ1-1, with 8 bases that match TRBD1. V lost 0 bases to trimming and J lost 0 bases; unmatched junction nucleotides: 6. Germline V gives CDR1 DFQATT, CDR2 SNEGSKA (reference sequence). The CDR3 runs 16 residues. This CDR3 reads CSARDAGTGMNTEAFF. In DNA, the CDR3 is TGCAGTGCTAGAGACGCCGGGACAGGCATGAACACTGAAGCTTTCTTT.

V gene TRBV7-2 combines with J gene TRBJ2-2, with D uncertain. There are 14 residues in the CDR3. Germline-derived CDR1 and CDR2 are SGHTA and FQGNSA. The V end was cut by 4 bases, the J end by 6 bases, with 12 bases between. Written as DNA, the CDR3 is TGTGCCAGCAGCTCGCGTTATGTCGCCGGGGAGCTGTTTTTT. This sequence encodes CASSSRYVAGELFF. Combining the CDR3 with reference TRBV7-2 and TRBJ2-2 gives the whole variable domain GAGVSQSPSNKVTEKGKDVELRCDPISGHTALYWYRQSLGQGLEFLIYFQGNSAPDKSGLPSDRFSAERTGGSVSTLTIQRTQQEDSAVYLCASSSRYVAGELFFGEGSRLTVL.

This clonotype was detected only a few times. The chain couples TRBV6-2 or TRBV6-3 to TRBJ1-5; D is uncertain. The germline gives CDR1 MNHEY, CDR2 SVGEGT. The CDR3 extends over 15 amino acids. V lost 2 bases to trimming and J lost 2 bases, with 10 bases between them. The CDR3 DNA reads as TGTGCCAGCAGTTACGGTCAGTTGGGCAATCAGCCCCAGCATTTT. This codes for CASSYGQLGNQPQHF.

V is TRBV12-3 or TRBV12-4 and J is TRBJ1-3; 7 nucleotides agree with TRBD1. J was trimmed by 4 bases and V by 8 bases; bases with no gene match: 8. The CDR3 length is 14 residues. The CDR3 nucleotides read TGTGCCAGCTCCACGACAGGGACGGGAAACACCATATATTTT. This translates into CASSTTGTGNTIYF.

The chain links TRBV6-4 to TRBJ2-1, with 10 nucleotides matching TRBD1. J lost 8 bases, V lost 3 bases, and 7 bases had no gene match. The CDR3 has 15 residues. Germline V gives CDR1 MRHNA, CDR2 SNTAGT. CDR3 loop: CASSESRQGADEQFF. The DNA for the CDR3 is TGTGCCAGCAGTGAGTCCCGACAGGGGGCTGATGAGCAGTTCTTC.

This clonotype turned up a few times. The rearrangement links TRBV20-1 to TRBJ2-1; TRBD1 matches at 8 bases. Looked up from germline, CDR1 is DFQATT and CDR2 is SNEGSKA (reference sequence). The CDR3 contains 15 residues. The junction had 12 bases not matched to a gene; V was cut back by 6 bases and J by 5 bases. The CDR3 spells CSAEKIRGRNNEQFF. In nucleotides, the CDR3 is TGCAGTGCCGAAAAGATCAGGGGGCGGAACAATGAGCAGTTCTTC.

This clonotype was observed many times. The rearrangement links TRBV4-1 to TRBJ2-5; D not resolved. Trimming took off 1 base at V and 5 bases at J, with 11 bases between the two ends. This CDR3 spans 14 amino acids. CDR1 MGHRA and CDR2 YSYEKL come from the germline V gene. As DNA, the CDR3 is TGCGCCAGCAGCCAAGTGGGTCTTTCTGAGACCCAGTACTTC. Encoded protein: CASSQVGLSETQYF.

The rearrangement links TRBV12-3 or TRBV12-4 to TRBJ1-2; TRBD1 aligns across 7 bases. V was pared by 6 bases and J by 8 bases, with 9 bases of the junction left unmatched. The CDR3 has 13 amino acids. CDR3 in amino acids: CASSKTGWGGYTF. CDR3 in DNA: TGTGCCAGCAGCAAGACAGGGTGGGGCGGCTACACCTTC.

V is TRBV9 and J is TRBJ1-1; 7 bases are shared with TRBD1. With V trimmed by 2 bases and J by 5 bases, 6 bases remained unmatched. Germline V gene data show CDR1 as SGDLS and CDR2 as YYNGEE. This CDR3 has 14 amino acids. This CDR3 is CASSVGDRLTEAFF. In nucleotides, the CDR3 is TGTGCCAGCAGCGTCGGGGACAGATTAACTGAAGCTTTCTTT.

This clonotype was seen only a few times. The J gene is TRBJ2-2, the V gene TRBV7-2, with D perhaps TRBD2 (6 bases). This CDR3 contains 15 residues. V was trimmed by 7 bases and J by 4 bases, leaving 16 bases between them. CDR1 is SGHTA, CDR2 FQGNSA, per germline. The CDR3 sequence is CASTPGGGVTGELFF. As DNA, the CDR3 is TGTGCCAGCACCCCCGGGGGAGGCGTCACCGGGGAGCTGTTTTTT.

The chain links TRBV5-1 to TRBJ2-3; a weak D match, TRBD2 (5 bases). The CDR3 is 16 residues long. Per germline, CDR1 SGHRS and CDR2 YFSETQ. The V and J ends lost 2 bases and 6 bases respectively, with 19 bases between them. The CDR3 DNA sequence: TGCGCCAGCAGCTTTCCTAAGACAAGCCCGGGGGATACGCAGTATTTT. Its translation: CASSFPKTSPGDTQYF.

The chain couples TRBV28 to TRBJ1-4, with 10 bases matching TRBD1. Germline CDR1 MDHEN, CDR2 SYDVKM. The CDR3 loop spans 15 amino acids. V shed 3 bases and J 6 bases; nucleotides not matched to a gene: 4. In DNA form, the CDR3 reads TGTGCCAGCAGTTTCGAAGGGACAGGGGATGAAAAACTGTTTTTT. This encodes CASSFEGTGDEKLFF.

Regarding this clonotype: A much larger clonotype is one base distant, so this may be a read error. The rearrangement uses TRBV19 and TRBJ1-1; D remains unclear. The V gene lost 7 bases and the J gene lost 2 bases, with 11 bases spanning the gap. The CDR3 is 13 residues long. Germline V gene sequence: CDR1 LNHDA, CDR2 SQIVND (reference sequence). In DNA form, the CDR3 reads TGTGCCAGTAACCGACGCGTAAACACTGAAGCTTTCTTT. It codes for CASNRRVNTEAFF.

This clonotype was detected a few times. This chain joins TRBV5-5 and TRBJ2-5; no clear D gene. Germline CDR1 is SGHKS and CDR2 is YYEKEE (reference sequence). The CDR3 is made up of 14 amino acids. Trimming left V 4 bases short and J 4 bases short, with 14 bases between. CDR3 residues: CASSPPSLGETQYF. CDR3 coding DNA: TGTGCCAGCAGCCCCCCCTCGCTCGGAGAGACCCAGTACTTC.

This clonotype was recorded at least ten times. The J gene is TRBJ2-2, the V gene TRBV5-5; D might be TRBD1 (7 bases). V dropped 5 bases and J dropped 5 bases, with 22 bases sitting between them. The CDR3 runs 17 residues. From germline, CDR1 is SGHKS and CDR2 YYEKEE (reference sequence). The DNA of the CDR3 is TGTGCCAGCAGTTTCATTGCCCAGGGGGGTAGGACCGGGGAGCTGTTTTTT. Residues: CASSFIAQGGRTGELFF.

The chain combines TRBV6-5 with TRBJ1-1; D gene uncertain. CDR3 length equals 17 residues. CDR1 and CDR2 (germline): MNHEY, SVGAGI. Trimming pared 2 bases from V and 1 base from J, leaving 17 bases between. CDR3 residues: CASSYKNKFDGNTEAFF. As DNA, the CDR3 is TGTGCCAGCAGTTACAAAAACAAATTCGACGGGAACACTGAAGCTTTCTTT.